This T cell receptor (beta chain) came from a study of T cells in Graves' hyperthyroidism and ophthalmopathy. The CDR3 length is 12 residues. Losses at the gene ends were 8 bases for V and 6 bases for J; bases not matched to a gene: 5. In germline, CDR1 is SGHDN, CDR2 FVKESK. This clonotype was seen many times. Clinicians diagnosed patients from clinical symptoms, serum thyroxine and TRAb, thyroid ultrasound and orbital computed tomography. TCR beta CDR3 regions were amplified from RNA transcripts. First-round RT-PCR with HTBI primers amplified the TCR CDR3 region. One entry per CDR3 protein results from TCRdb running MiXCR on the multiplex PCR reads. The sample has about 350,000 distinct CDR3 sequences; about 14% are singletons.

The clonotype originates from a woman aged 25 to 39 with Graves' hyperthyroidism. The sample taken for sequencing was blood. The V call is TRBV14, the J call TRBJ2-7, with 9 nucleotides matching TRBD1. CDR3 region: CASSRTGVEQYF. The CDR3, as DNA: TGTGCCAGCTCCCGGACAGGGGTCGAGCAGTACTTC. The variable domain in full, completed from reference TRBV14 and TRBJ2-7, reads EAGVTQFPSHSVIEKGQTVTLRCDPISGHDNLYWYRRVMGKEIKFLLHFVKESKQDESGMPNNRFLAERTGGTYSTLKVQPAELEDSGVYFCASSRTGVEQYFGPGTRLTVT.